These T cell receptor beta chains were read from a single sample in a study of response to subunit inactivated influenza vaccine. Each CDR3 protein gets one entry after TCRdb re-called the RT-PCR reads with MiXCR. Of a few hundred thousand distinct CDR3 sequences listed, around 15% are singletons. Source: PBMCs from blood, taken roughly 12 days after vaccination. The receptors derive from a man aged 45-65 years who received an inactivated influenza vaccine. CDR3s include the opening cysteine and the closing phenylalanine or tryptophan. Each record gives: J gene, clone size, V gene, D gene, CDR3 protein, CDR3 DNA. The D gene is left open where the match is weak. Clone size appears in some rows only: once, few, many, or a class for an expanded clone.

j_gene: TRBJ2-4
abundance: NA
v_gene: TRBV3-1
d_gene: NA
CDR3aa: CASSQGLRNIQYF
CDR3nt: TGTGCCAGCAGCCAGGGACTCCGAAACATTCAGTACTTC

j_gene: TRBJ1-1
abundance: NA
v_gene: TRBV14
d_gene: NA
CDR3aa: CASNKDAGGVRNTEAFF
CDR3nt: TGTGCCAGCAACAAAGATGCGGGGGGGGTAAGGAACACTGAAGCTTTCTTT

j_gene: TRBJ2-5
abundance: few
v_gene: TRBV29-1
d_gene: NA
CDR3aa: CSVELGLETQYF
CDR3nt: TGCAGCGTTGAATTGGGGTTAGAGACCCAGTACTTC

j_gene: TRBJ1-1
abundance: few
v_gene: TRBV7-2
d_gene: NA
CDR3aa: CASSRGGMNTEAFF
CDR3nt: TGTGCCAGCAGCCGGGGGGGGATGAACACTGAAGCTTTCTTT

j_gene: TRBJ2-1
abundance: few
v_gene: TRBV10-3
d_gene: NA
CDR3aa: CAIKPRGSDEQFF
CDR3nt: TGTGCCATCAAGCCCCGGGGAAGCGATGAGCAGTTCTTC

j_gene: TRBJ1-4
abundance: NA
v_gene: TRBV7-9
d_gene: NA
CDR3aa: CASSLALTDFEKLFF
CDR3nt: TGTGCCAGCAGCTTAGCGCTCACAGATTTTGAAAAACTGTTTTTT

j_gene: TRBJ2-3
abundance: few
v_gene: TRBV5-1
d_gene: NA
CDR3aa: CASSFGQNTQYF
CDR3nt: TGCGCCAGCAGCTTTGGACAGAATACGCAGTATTTT

j_gene: TRBJ2-2
abundance: NA
v_gene: TRBV7-7
d_gene: TRBD2
CDR3aa: CAAGGTNTGELFF
CDR3nt: TGTGCGGCGGGGGGGACCAACACCGGGGAGCTGTTTTTT

j_gene: TRBJ2-5
abundance: few
v_gene: TRBV7-2
d_gene: TRBD1
CDR3aa: CASSSGQGVWGQETQYF
CDR3nt: TGTGCCAGCAGCTCGGGACAGGGAGTATGGGGCCAAGAGACCCAGTACTTC

j_gene: TRBJ2-2
abundance: NA
v_gene: TRBV5-1
d_gene: TRBD1
CDR3aa: CASSSRGSGTGELFF
CDR3nt: TGCGCCAGCAGCTCCAGGGGGTCGGGGACCGGGGAGCTGTTTTTT

j_gene: TRBJ2-5
abundance: few
v_gene: TRBV5-1
d_gene: NA
CDR3aa: CASSSGSTAYQETQYF
CDR3nt: TGCGCCAGCAGCTCCGGCTCGACAGCGTACCAAGAGACCCAGTACTTC

j_gene: TRBJ2-2
abundance: few
v_gene: TRBV3-1
d_gene: TRBD2
CDR3aa: CASSQDQFLAGVNTGELFF
CDR3nt: TGTGCCAGCAGCCAAGATCAATTTTTAGCGGGAGTTAACACCGGGGAGCTGTTTTTT

j_gene: TRBJ2-2
abundance: NA
v_gene: TRBV11-2
d_gene: TRBD2
CDR3aa: CASSPQLLTSGRAGELFF
CDR3nt: TGTGCCAGCAGCCCCCAGTTGCTGACTAGCGGGAGAGCCGGGGAGCTGTTTTTT

j_gene: TRBJ2-7
abundance: few
v_gene: TRBV12-3/TRBV12-4
d_gene: NA
CDR3aa: CASRRGATYEQYF
CDR3nt: TGTGCCAGCAGGCGGGGTGCAACCTACGAGCAGTACTTC

j_gene: TRBJ2-1
abundance: many
v_gene: TRBV11-2
d_gene: TRBD1
CDR3aa: CASSSGQSREQFF
CDR3nt: TGTGCCAGCAGCTCGGGACAGTCTAGGGAGCAGTTCTTC

j_gene: TRBJ2-4
abundance: NA
v_gene: TRBV15
d_gene: NA
CDR3aa: CATSGDLLAKNIQYF
CDR3nt: TGTGCCACCAGCGGGGATCTCCTAGCCAAAAACATTCAGTACTTC

j_gene: TRBJ2-1
abundance: once
v_gene: TRBV10-3
d_gene: NA
CDR3aa: CSISPGLSYNEQFF
CDR3nt: TGTTCCATCAGTCCTGGTCTGTCCTACAATGAGCAGTTCTTC

j_gene: TRBJ1-1
abundance: NA
v_gene: TRBV12-5
d_gene: NA
CDR3aa: CASGLEDRSRRTEAFF
CDR3nt: TGTGCTAGTGGTCTCGAAGACAGGAGTCGGCGCACTGAAGCTTTCTTT

j_gene: TRBJ2-7
abundance: many
v_gene: TRBV5-1
d_gene: NA
CDR3aa: CASSLRQGGSYEQYF
CDR3nt: TGCGCCAGCAGCTTGAGGCAGGGTGGCTCCTACGAGCAGTACTTC

j_gene: TRBJ2-2
abundance: NA
v_gene: TRBV7-2
d_gene: NA
CDR3aa: CASSLSGFGELFF
CDR3nt: TGTGCCAGCAGCTTATCAGGGTTCGGGGAGCTGTTTTTT

j_gene: TRBJ2-1
abundance: NA
v_gene: TRBV7-2
d_gene: TRBD1
CDR3aa: CASSFEGTGVYEQFF
CDR3nt: TGTGCCAGCAGCTTTGAAGGGACAGGGGTCTATGAGCAGTTCTTC

j_gene: TRBJ1-6
abundance: NA
v_gene: TRBV6-2/TRBV6-3
d_gene: NA
CDR3aa: CASRKDGNSPLHF
CDR3nt: TGTGCCAGCAGGAAAGACGGAAATTCACCCCTCCACTTT

j_gene: TRBJ2-3
abundance: few
v_gene: TRBV4-3
d_gene: TRBD1
CDR3aa: CASSHDRVQPGTDTQYF
CDR3nt: TGCGCCAGCAGCCATGACAGGGTTCAGCCGGGCACAGATACGCAGTATTTT

j_gene: TRBJ2-3
abundance: NA
v_gene: TRBV10-3
d_gene: NA
CDR3aa: CAISEPGDRYQYF
CDR3nt: TGTGCCATCAGTGAGCCAGGAGATAGGTACCAGTATTTT

j_gene: TRBJ2-5
abundance: NA
v_gene: TRBV11-2
d_gene: NA
CDR3aa: CASSLELVETQYF
CDR3nt: TGTGCCAGCAGCTTAGAGCTAGTGGAGACCCAGTACTTC

j_gene: TRBJ2-4
abundance: NA
v_gene: TRBV20-1
d_gene: NA
CDR3aa: CSARDLYSRNIQYF
CDR3nt: TGCAGTGCTAGAGATCTCTACAGTAGAAACATTCAGTACTTC

j_gene: TRBJ2-2
abundance: few
v_gene: TRBV4-2
d_gene: NA
CDR3aa: CASSLQGPWGDTGELFF
CDR3nt: TGTGCCAGCAGCCTCCAAGGCCCGTGGGGTGACACCGGGGAGCTGTTTTTT

j_gene: TRBJ2-7
abundance: few
v_gene: TRBV7-2
d_gene: NA
CDR3aa: CASSNEKGRMQYF
CDR3nt: TGTGCCAGCAGTAATGAAAAAGGAAGGATGCAGTACTTC

j_gene: TRBJ2-7
abundance: NA
v_gene: TRBV12-3/TRBV12-4
d_gene: NA
CDR3aa: CASSLTGISYEQYF
CDR3nt: TGTGCCAGCAGTTTAACAGGAATCTCCTACGAGCAGTACTTC

j_gene: TRBJ2-7
abundance: many
v_gene: TRBV7-9
d_gene: NA
CDR3aa: CATGSDDEQYF
CDR3nt: TGTGCCACCGGGTCGGACGACGAGCAGTACTTC

j_gene: TRBJ1-5
abundance: NA
v_gene: TRBV7-2
d_gene: NA
CDR3aa: CASSSFDQPQHF
CDR3nt: TGTGCCAGCAGCTCCTTTGATCAGCCCCAGCATTTT

j_gene: TRBJ2-7
abundance: NA
v_gene: TRBV20-1
d_gene: NA
CDR3aa: CSVSSGRHSYEQYF
CDR3nt: TGCAGTGTCAGCTCCGGAAGGCATAGCTACGAGCAGTACTTC

j_gene: TRBJ2-7
abundance: many
v_gene: TRBV6-2/TRBV6-3
d_gene: TRBD1
CDR3aa: CASPPDRGPNEQYF
CDR3nt: TGTGCCAGCCCGCCGGACAGGGGACCCAACGAGCAGTACTTC

j_gene: TRBJ2-1
abundance: few
v_gene: TRBV5-1
d_gene: TRBD1
CDR3aa: CASSTGQRHNEQFF
CDR3nt: TGCGCCAGCAGCACGGGACAGAGACACAATGAGCAGTTCTTC

j_gene: TRBJ2-5
abundance: few
v_gene: TRBV11-1
d_gene: NA
CDR3aa: CASSPWTGGEETQYF
CDR3nt: TGTGCCAGCAGCCCCTGGACGGGTGGCGAAGAGACCCAGTACTTC

j_gene: TRBJ2-1
abundance: NA
v_gene: TRBV30
d_gene: NA
CDR3aa: CAWSESRNEQFF
CDR3nt: TGTGCCTGGAGTGAATCCCGGAATGAGCAGTTCTTC

j_gene: TRBJ2-5
abundance: NA
v_gene: TRBV6-5
d_gene: TRBD1
CDR3aa: CASSFTWTGQETQYF
CDR3nt: TGTGCCAGCAGTTTTACTTGGACAGGTCAAGAGACCCAGTACTTC

j_gene: TRBJ1-2
abundance: NA
v_gene: TRBV7-2
d_gene: NA
CDR3aa: CASSPWGRVRYTF
CDR3nt: TGTGCCAGCAGCCCCTGGGGCAGGGTTCGCTACACCTTC

j_gene: TRBJ2-1
abundance: few
v_gene: TRBV9
d_gene: TRBD2
CDR3aa: CASSVGLAAPNEQFF
CDR3nt: TGTGCCAGCAGCGTAGGGCTAGCGGCCCCCAATGAGCAGTTCTTC

j_gene: TRBJ2-2
abundance: NA
v_gene: TRBV6-2/TRBV6-3
d_gene: TRBD1
CDR3aa: CASSYGTGGRIGTGELFF
CDR3nt: TGTGCCAGCAGTTACGGTACAGGGGGCAGGATAGGTACCGGGGAGCTGTTTTTT

j_gene: TRBJ2-1
abundance: many
v_gene: TRBV11-1
d_gene: TRBD2
CDR3aa: CASSPPSGRAYNEQFF
CDR3nt: TGTGCCAGCAGTCCACCTAGCGGGAGGGCCTACAATGAGCAGTTCTTC

j_gene: TRBJ1-1
abundance: NA
v_gene: TRBV7-2
d_gene: TRBD1
CDR3aa: CASSLASRGRTEAFF
CDR3nt: TGTGCCAGCAGCTTAGCATCCAGGGGGCGGACTGAAGCTTTCTTT

j_gene: TRBJ1-1
abundance: NA
v_gene: TRBV20-1
d_gene: TRBD1
CDR3aa: CSASKAGGGEPEAFF
CDR3nt: TGCAGTGCTAGTAAGGCAGGGGGTGGGGAACCTGAAGCTTTCTTT

j_gene: TRBJ1-5
abundance: few
v_gene: TRBV5-6
d_gene: TRBD1
CDR3aa: CASSVRDRGNQPQHF
CDR3nt: TGTGCCAGCAGCGTCCGGGACAGGGGGAATCAGCCCCAGCATTTT

j_gene: TRBJ2-3
abundance: NA
v_gene: TRBV24-1
d_gene: NA
CDR3aa: CATSDSRLTDTQYF
CDR3nt: TGTGCCACCAGTGACTCAAGGCTGACAGATACGCAGTATTTT

j_gene: TRBJ1-1
abundance: few
v_gene: TRBV2
d_gene: NA
CDR3aa: CASSAQADTEAFF
CDR3nt: TGTGCCAGCAGTGCACAGGCGGACACTGAAGCTTTCTTT

j_gene: TRBJ1-5
abundance: NA
v_gene: TRBV10-3
d_gene: NA
CDR3aa: CAISVAYGSNQPQHF
CDR3nt: TGTGCCATCAGTGTAGCTTATGGGTCCAATCAGCCCCAGCATTTT

j_gene: TRBJ2-7
abundance: NA
v_gene: TRBV4-3
d_gene: NA
CDR3aa: CASSPLRNGYSYEQYF
CDR3nt: TGCGCCAGCAGCCCCCTCAGGAACGGTTATTCCTACGAGCAGTACTTC

j_gene: TRBJ2-6
abundance: NA
v_gene: TRBV20-1
d_gene: TRBD1
CDR3aa: CSAKGQGALGANVLTF
CDR3nt: TGCAGTGCTAAGGGACAGGGGGCGCTGGGGGCCAACGTCCTGACTTTC

j_gene: TRBJ2-7
abundance: few
v_gene: TRBV5-1
d_gene: TRBD1
CDR3aa: CASSLSGTGYTYEQYF
CDR3nt: TGCGCCAGCAGCTTGTCCGGGACAGGTTATACCTACGAGCAGTACTTC

j_gene: TRBJ2-1
abundance: NA
v_gene: TRBV4-3
d_gene: NA
CDR3aa: CASSQDRTTSGDEQFF
CDR3nt: TGCGCCAGCAGCCAAGATCGGACGACTAGTGGGGATGAGCAGTTCTTC

j_gene: TRBJ1-2
abundance: NA
v_gene: TRBV5-1
d_gene: NA
CDR3aa: CASSPEVGGYGYTF
CDR3nt: TGCGCCAGCAGCCCCGAGGTGGGGGGCTATGGCTACACCTTC

j_gene: TRBJ2-3
abundance: many
v_gene: TRBV5-1
d_gene: NA
CDR3aa: CASAGQNRWDTQYF
CDR3nt: TGCGCCAGCGCTGGACAGAATAGATGGGATACGCAGTATTTT